This T cell receptor beta chain was found in a study of early T cells in non-severe SARS-CoV-2 infection. For the study at large: It was bulk RNA from unsorted whole blood that was sequenced, and the chains were unpaired. Study observations and caveats: The VDJdb matching leaned toward anti-spike CD8 responses and overlooked private and CD4 specificities.

The library protocol tagged individual cDNA molecules with unique molecular identifiers. TCRdb re-derived calls from the 5' RACE reads in MiXCR, one entry per CDR3 protein. The table records approximately 52,000 distinct CDR3 sequences, under 8.5% of them present only once. CDR3 length equals 15 residues. The ends were cut back, 3 bases at V and 0 bases at J, with 10 bases in the middle. Germline-derived CDR1 and CDR2 are SGHAT and FQNNGV. This clonotype turned up a few times. Its antigen is as yet unknown. The TCR was taken from an adult who was a healthcare worker with PCR-confirmed SARS-CoV-2 infection or an uninfected control (not recorded which). The sample was whole blood. The chain joins TRBV11-2 to TRBJ2-3; the D call may be TRBD1 or TRBD2 (6 bases each). CDR3 DNA sequence: TGTGCCAGCAGCTTGAGGGGGGCTAGCACAGATACGCAGTATTTT. Encoded protein: CASSLRGASTDTQYF.